This is a list of T cell receptor beta chains from one sample in a study of cytomegalovirus exposure and HLA in healthy donors. Libraries were prepared by immunoSEQ multiplex PCR; TCRdb keeps only in-frame clonotypes and omits some of them. This sample has 200,000 to 300,000 clones; less than 90% occur once, and the top ten carry around 13%. The specimen was PBMCs. The receptors derive from a man younger than 30 in good health and CMV-seropositive. Both conserved end residues are part of each CDR3. Each record gives: clone size, V gene, J gene, D gene, CDR3 DNA, CDR3 protein. A D gene is named only where the DNA matches it firmly. A clone size is listed for some rows: how often the clone was seen (once, few, many), or a class if it is expanded.

NA,TRBV30,TRBJ1-1,NA,TGTGCCTGGAGTGTCGCCAGGGTATCCACTGAAGCTTTCTTT,CAWSVARVSTEAFF
once,TRBV18,TRBJ2-1,NA,TGTGCCAGCTCACCACCGGTAGGGAATGAGCAGTTCTTC,CASSPPVGNEQFF
NA,TRBV5-1,TRBJ2-1,TRBD2,TGCGCCAGCAGCACAGGACTAGCAGACCTCCATGAGCAGTTCTTC,CASSTGLADLHEQFF
NA,TRBV7-3,TRBJ2-1,NA,TGTGCCAGCAGCTTAAGGGGCGTGGGAAATGAGCAGTTCTTC,CASSLRGVGNEQFF
NA,TRBV6-6,TRBJ2-2,NA,TGTGCCAGCAACCTAATAGGGAACACCGGGGAGCTGTTTTTT,CASNLIGNTGELFF
NA,TRBV7-6,TRBJ2-1,TRBD2,TGTGCCAGCAGCAAGGGACTAGCGGCGTACAATGAGCAGTTCTTC,CASSKGLAAYNEQFF
NA,TRBV27,TRBJ1-2,NA,TGTGCCAGCAGCACAACAGGGTATCGCAGCTATGGCTACACCTTC,CASSTTGYRSYGYTF
NA,TRBV6-1,TRBJ2-3,TRBD2,TGTGCCAGCATCACTAGCGGCACAGATACGCAGTATTTT,CASITSGTDTQYF
NA,TRBV5-1,TRBJ2-1,TRBD1,TGCGCCAGCAGCCCAACACCGGGACAGAACTACAATGAGCAGTTCTTC,CASSPTPGQNYNEQFF
NA,TRBV28,TRBJ2-4,TRBD1,TGTGCCAGCAGTTCCAAGGGGGCTACAGCCAAAAACATTCAGTACTTC,CASSSKGATAKNIQYF
NA,TRBV5-1,TRBJ1-4,NA,TGCGCCAGCAGCCGCCGGGAGGGCGTTAATGAAAAACTGTTTTTT,CASSRREGVNEKLFF
NA,TRBV2,TRBJ2-1,TRBD2,TGTGCCAGCCTAGGACTAGCGGGGATAAATACCTACAATGAGCAGTTCTTC,CASLGLAGINTYNEQFF
NA,TRBV6-6,TRBJ1-2,NA,TGTGCCAGCTCATCTAGGGAGGCCCTATATGGCTACACCTTC,CASSSREALYGYTF
NA,TRBV7-8,TRBJ2-5,NA,TGTGCCAGCAGCTTATGGTTTGAGACCCAGTACTTC,CASSLWFETQYF
NA,TRBV4-2,TRBJ1-4,NA,TGTGCCAGCAGAATTAACGCCGGAAAAAATGCGGAAAAACTGTTTTTT,CASRINAGKNAEKLFF
NA,TRBV7-2,TRBJ2-1,TRBD2,TGTGCCAGCAGCTTAGAGAGAACTAGCGGGCAGTTCTTC,CASSLERTSGQFF
NA,TRBV9,TRBJ2-3,TRBD2,TGTGCCAGCAGAGGGAGGGATAGCACAGATACGCAGTATTTT,CASRGRDSTDTQYF
NA,TRBV18,TRBJ2-7,NA,TGTGCCAGCTCACCCAGAGGCGCATCGGGGCGGCACGAGCAGTACTTC,CASSPRGASGRHEQYF
NA,TRBV10-1,TRBJ2-7,TRBD1,TGCGCCAGCAGTGACTACACCGGGACAGCCTACGAGCAGTACTTC,CASSDYTGTAYEQYF
NA,TRBV5-6,TRBJ2-7,TRBD1,TGTGCCAGCAGCTCTGACAGGGGTGGGACAGAATGGCAGTACTTC,CASSSDRGGTEWQYF
once,TRBV5-5,TRBJ2-7,TRBD1,TGTGCCAGCAGCCCGGGACAGAATAGTCTCCGCGAGCAGTACTTC,CASSPGQNSLREQYF
NA,TRBV27,TRBJ2-2,NA,TGTGCCAGCAGTGCTACCGAGAACACCGGGGAGCTGTTTTTT,CASSATENTGELFF
NA,TRBV7-8,TRBJ2-7,NA,TGTGCCAGCAGCTTACCGCCGACCTACGAGCAGTACTTC,CASSLPPTYEQYF
NA,TRBV4-1,TRBJ2-3,NA,TGCGCCAGCAGCCCGTTCGGGCGGGGAAGCACAGATACGCAGTATTTT,CASSPFGRGSTDTQYF
NA,TRBV4-1,TRBJ2-1,NA,TGCGCCAGCAGCCGCGATGGGGGGAAGGGGATCAATGAGCAGTTCTTC,CASSRDGGKGINEQFF
once,TRBV5-6,TRBJ2-5,TRBD1,TGTGCCAGCAGCTTTTATCGACAGGGGGCGCAGGAGACCCAGTACTTC,CASSFYRQGAQETQYF
NA,TRBV11-2,TRBJ2-2,NA,TGTGCCAGCAGCTTAGTTGGGCAGGGTGGCCCCGGGGAGCTGTTTTTT,CASSLVGQGGPGELFF
NA,TRBV4-1,TRBJ2-5,TRBD1,TGCGCCAGCAGCCAGTACGGGACAGGGGGCGAGACCCAGTACTTC,CASSQYGTGGETQYF
NA,TRBV2,TRBJ2-5,TRBD2,TGTGCCAGCAGTGAATGGACTAGTAGGTCGGAGACCCAGTACTTC,CASSEWTSRSETQYF
NA,TRBV7-9,TRBJ1-1,NA,TGTGCCAGCAGCCTCGGACAGTCTGAAGCTTTCTTT,CASSLGQSEAFF
NA,TRBV7-6,TRBJ1-4,NA,TGTGCCAGCAGCGAAGCAACTAATGAAAAACTGTTTTTT,CASSEATNEKLFF
NA,TRBV5-6,TRBJ1-2,TRBD1,TGTGCCAGCAGCCCCTGGACAGGCAACTATGGCTACACCTTC,CASSPWTGNYGYTF
once,TRBV4-2,TRBJ1-1,NA,TGTGCCAGCAGCCAACCCCCGCAGGACCAAGCTTTCTTT,CASSQPPQDQAFF
once,TRBV2,TRBJ1-2,NA,TGTGCCACCGATGACATGAAGGCTTATGGCTACACCTTC,CATDDMKAYGYTF
NA,TRBV18,TRBJ1-3,NA,TGTGCCAGCTCACCCCCGACAGACTCTGGAAACACCATATATTTT,CASSPPTDSGNTIYF
NA,TRBV6-6,TRBJ1-4,NA,TGTGCCAGCAAGGGGGCTAATGAAAAACTGTTTTTT,CASKGANEKLFF
NA,TRBV30,TRBJ1-3,NA,TGTGCCTGGAGTGACGGACTACCTGGAAACACCATATATTTT,CAWSDGLPGNTIYF
NA,TRBV5-6,TRBJ2-1,TRBD1,TGTGCCAGCAGCTTCGCCAGGGGGCCCCCGGAATTCTTC,CASSFARGPPEFF
NA,TRBV6-5,TRBJ1-2,NA,TGTGCCAGCAGGCGATTGGCCGCGAACTATGGCTACACCTTC,CASRRLAANYGYTF
NA,TRBV7-2,TRBJ1-1,NA,TGTGCCAGCAGCCCCCGCGGGAGGGCCCTTTCCACTGAAGCTTTCTTT,CASSPRGRALSTEAFF
NA,TRBV30,TRBJ1-2,NA,TGTGCCTGGAGTCCGGGTTGGGGGGGCGGCTATGGCTACACCTTC,CAWSPGWGGGYGYTF
NA,TRBV28,TRBJ2-7,TRBD1,TGTGCCAGCAGTAAACCGGGACAGGGGCGCGAGCAGTACTTC,CASSKPGQGREQYF